This T cell receptor (beta chain) was documented in a study of human T cells and chemical hapten exposure. Time point noted: pre-sensitization, week 0. Treatment in this sample: therapeutic diphenylcyclopropenone sensitization with weekly scalp DPC. The CDR3 is 13 residues long. Trimming cost V 8 bases and J 0 bases, with 13 bases left between them. Germline V gene data show CDR1 as DFQATT and CDR2 as SNEGSKA (reference sequence). Study-level findings and limits: TCRs above 1 in 1000 frequency stayed constant with DPC sensitization.

TCRdb used MiXCR to reprocess the RACE reads, holding one entry per CDR3 protein. This sample has more than 250,000 distinct CDR3 sequences, with about 8.6% found just once. Notes on this clonotype: Its antigen is unknown.

The specimen was whole blood, collected in connection with sensitization to the hapten diphenylcyclopropenone (DPC). This TCR came from a woman aged 40 to 50 with alopecia areata. Some clones in this sample may be carry-over from other donors' samples. The V gene is TRBV20-1, the J gene TRBJ2-5; no clear D. DNA of the CDR3: TGCAGTCTGTGGGATCTTAACCAAGAGACCCAGTACTTC. As protein: CSLWDLNQETQYF.